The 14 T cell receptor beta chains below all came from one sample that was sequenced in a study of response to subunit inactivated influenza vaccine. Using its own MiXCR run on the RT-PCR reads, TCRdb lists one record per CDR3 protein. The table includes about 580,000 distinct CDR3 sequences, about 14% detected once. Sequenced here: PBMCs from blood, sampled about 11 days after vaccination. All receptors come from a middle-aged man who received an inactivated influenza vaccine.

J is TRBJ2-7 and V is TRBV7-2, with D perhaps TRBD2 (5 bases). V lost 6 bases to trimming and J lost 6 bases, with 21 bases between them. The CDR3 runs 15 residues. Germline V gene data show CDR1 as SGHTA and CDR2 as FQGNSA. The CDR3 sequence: CASSISGRAPGEQYF. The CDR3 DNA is TGTGCCAGCAGTATCTCGGGAAGGGCACCGGGCGAGCAGTACTTC.

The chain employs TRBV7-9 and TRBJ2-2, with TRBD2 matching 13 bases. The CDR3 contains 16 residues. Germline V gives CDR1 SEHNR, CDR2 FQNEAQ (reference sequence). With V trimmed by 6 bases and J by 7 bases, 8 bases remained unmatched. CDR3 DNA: TGTGCCAGCAGAGTCGGACTAGCGGGAGTTATCGGGGAGCTGTTTTTT. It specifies CASRVGLAGVIGELFF.

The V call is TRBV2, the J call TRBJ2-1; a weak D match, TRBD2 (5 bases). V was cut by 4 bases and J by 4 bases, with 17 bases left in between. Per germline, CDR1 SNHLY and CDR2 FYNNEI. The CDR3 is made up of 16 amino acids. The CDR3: CASSVSAGYDYNEQFF. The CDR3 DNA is TGTGCCAGCAGTGTTTCCGCGGGTTACGATTACAATGAGCAGTTCTTC.

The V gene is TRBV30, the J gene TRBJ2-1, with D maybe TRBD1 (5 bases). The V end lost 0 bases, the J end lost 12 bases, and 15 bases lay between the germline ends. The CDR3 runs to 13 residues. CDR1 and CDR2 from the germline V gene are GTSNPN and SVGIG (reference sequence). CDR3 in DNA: TGTGCCTGGAGTGTATTGACTGGCGACAGGCAGTTCTTC. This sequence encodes CAWSVLTGDRQFF.

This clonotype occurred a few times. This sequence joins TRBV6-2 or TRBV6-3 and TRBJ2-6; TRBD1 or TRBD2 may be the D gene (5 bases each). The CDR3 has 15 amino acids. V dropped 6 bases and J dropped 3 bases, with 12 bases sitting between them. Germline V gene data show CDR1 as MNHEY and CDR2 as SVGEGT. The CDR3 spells CASRPQGDGANVLTF. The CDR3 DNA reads TGTGCCAGCAGGCCCCAGGGAGATGGGGCCAACGTCCTGACTTTC.

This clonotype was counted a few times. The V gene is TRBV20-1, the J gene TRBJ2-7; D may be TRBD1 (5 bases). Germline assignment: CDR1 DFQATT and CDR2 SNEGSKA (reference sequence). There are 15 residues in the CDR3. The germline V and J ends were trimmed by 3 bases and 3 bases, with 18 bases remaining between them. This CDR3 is CSASFTRASLYEQYF. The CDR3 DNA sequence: TGCAGTGCTAGTTTTACCAGGGCGAGCCTCTACGAGCAGTACTTC.

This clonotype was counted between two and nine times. The CDR3: CASSYASSSGFSYNEQFF. Written as DNA, the CDR3 is TGTGCCAGCAGTTACGCTTCCTCTAGCGGCTTCTCCTACAATGAGCAGTTCTTC. This chain joins TRBV6-5 and TRBJ2-1; 7 nucleotides line up with TRBD2. V lost 2 bases, J lost 0 bases, and 10 bases stayed unmatched. CDR1 and CDR2 from the germline V gene are MNHEY and SVGAGI. The length of the CDR3 is 18 residues.

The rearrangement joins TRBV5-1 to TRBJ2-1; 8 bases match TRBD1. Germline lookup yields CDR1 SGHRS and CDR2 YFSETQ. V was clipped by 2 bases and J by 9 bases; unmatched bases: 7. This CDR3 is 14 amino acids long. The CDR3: CASSLTGTGGEQFF. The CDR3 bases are TGCGCCAGCAGCTTAACCGGGACAGGCGGTGAGCAGTTCTTC.

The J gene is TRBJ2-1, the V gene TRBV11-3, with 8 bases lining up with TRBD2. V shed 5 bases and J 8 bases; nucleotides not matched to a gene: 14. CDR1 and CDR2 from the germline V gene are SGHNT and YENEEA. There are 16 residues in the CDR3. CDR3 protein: CASSPGGEGSVHEQFF. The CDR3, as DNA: TGTGCCAGCAGCCCGGGGGGGGAGGGGTCCGTCCATGAGCAGTTCTTC.

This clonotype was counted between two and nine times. CDR3 sequence (DNA): TGTGCCAGCAGCCTCCGACAACGGACAGGGAACAATGAGCAGTTCTTC. As protein: CASSLRQRTGNNEQFF. The chain carries TRBV12-3 or TRBV12-4 and TRBJ2-1; 8 nucleotides agree with TRBD1. Losses at the gene ends were 6 bases for V and 5 bases for J; bases not matched to a gene: 12. CDR3 size: 16 residues.

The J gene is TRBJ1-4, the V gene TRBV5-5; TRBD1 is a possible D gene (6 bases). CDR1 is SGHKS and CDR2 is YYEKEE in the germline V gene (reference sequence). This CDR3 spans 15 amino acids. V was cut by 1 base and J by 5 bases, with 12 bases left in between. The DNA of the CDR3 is TGTGCCAGCAGCTTGTATTGGCAGGGGAATGAAAAACTGTTTTTT. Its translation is CASSLYWQGNEKLFF. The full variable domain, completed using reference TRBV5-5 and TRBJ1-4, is DAGVTQSPTHLIKTRGQQVTLRCSPISGHKSVSWYQQVLGQGPQFIFQYYEKEERGRGNFPDRFSARQFPNYSSELNVNALLLGDSALYLCASSLYWQGNEKLFFGSGTQLSVL.

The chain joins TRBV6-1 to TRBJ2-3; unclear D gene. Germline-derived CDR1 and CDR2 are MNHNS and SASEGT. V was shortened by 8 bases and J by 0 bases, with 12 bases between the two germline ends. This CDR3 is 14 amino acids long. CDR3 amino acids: CASRTTVSTDTQYF. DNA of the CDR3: TGTGCCAGCCGTACAACAGTGAGCACAGATACGCAGTATTTT.

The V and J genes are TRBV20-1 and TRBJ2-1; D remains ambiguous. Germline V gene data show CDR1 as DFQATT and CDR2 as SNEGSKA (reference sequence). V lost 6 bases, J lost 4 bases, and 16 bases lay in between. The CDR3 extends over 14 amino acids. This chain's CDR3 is CSASGRLAYNEQFF. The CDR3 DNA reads TGCAGTGCCAGTGGACGGTTGGCGTACAATGAGCAGTTCTTC.

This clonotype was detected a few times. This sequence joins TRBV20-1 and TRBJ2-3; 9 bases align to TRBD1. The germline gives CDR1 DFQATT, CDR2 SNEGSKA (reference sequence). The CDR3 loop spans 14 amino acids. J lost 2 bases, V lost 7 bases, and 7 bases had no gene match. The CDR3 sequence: CSGLGTGNTDTQYF. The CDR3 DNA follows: TGCAGTGGCCTCGGGACAGGGAACACAGATACGCAGTATTTT.